The clone carrying this T cell receptor (beta chain) has only a few counts. The antigen is unknown. The sample belongs to a study of beta chain features in type 1 diabetes. About the study: Healthy donors and patients showed comparable age, gender and cell yields.

The authors sorted CD4+ naive, central memory, regulatory and stem cell-like memory cells via CD45RO/CCR7/CD25/CD127/CD95/CD27. Reverse transcribing all isolated RNA meant expressed TCRB transcripts were sequenced. Measured with immunoSEQ multiplex PCR; TCRdb has only the in-frame clones, and not every one. The sample consists of under 200,000 clones, about 7.3% of them appearing once. Trimming cost V 3 bases and J 1 base; bases outside gene matches: 4. Germline V gene sequence: CDR1 LNHNV, CDR2 YYDKDF (reference sequence). The CDR3 is 15 amino acids. The study's findings and limits: Among all four CD4+ subsets, Type 1 diabetes patients had TCRB CDR3s that were moderately but significantly shorter.

The origin of this receptor is a man younger than 35 in good health. Sequenced material: central memory CD4+ T cells from blood. The J gene is TRBJ1-1, the V gene TRBV15; 8 bases are shared with TRBD1. The CDR3 reads CATSRGTGANTEAFF. The CDR3 DNA reads TGTGCCACCAGCAGGGGGACAGGAGCGAACACTGAAGCTTTCTTT.